The entry below gives a single TCR beta chain sequence along with its context. The sample is drawn from a study of control samples from healthy donors and cancer patients. CDR3 length: 16 residues. The germline gives CDR1 LGHNA, CDR2 YNFKEQ. The trim removed 1 base at V and 5 bases at J, leaving 7 bases unmatched. Clones were sequenced by immunoSEQ multiplex PCR, and TCRdb holds only the in-frame ones, with some missing. The data contain 75,000 to 90,000 clones, roughly 86% of them singletons. The chain combines TRBV4-2 with TRBJ1-4; 7 nucleotides match TRBD1. The sequencing sample was made of blood. The sequence was obtained from a man aged 30-40 years in good health. CDR3 sequence reads: CASSQGNRGTNEKLFF. In DNA, the CDR3 is TGTGCCAGCAGCCAAGGGAACAGGGGTACAAATGAAAAACTGTTTTTT.